This TCR beta chain was recorded in a study of T cells in Graves' hyperthyroidism and ophthalmopathy. Findings and limits, study-wide: In the blood, most expanded thyroid clonotypes above 0.001 appeared as well.

The TCR beta CDR3 regions underwent amplification using RNA transcripts as the source. Researchers ran a first-round RT-PCR on the TCR CDR3 using the HTBI primer set. TCRdb used MiXCR to reprocess the multiplex PCR reads, holding one entry per CDR3 protein. The table records about 600,000 distinct CDR3 sequences, roughly a sixth of them present only once. The PBMCs studied were ones that came from approximately 9.9 ml fresh peripheral blood. The CDR3 is 14 amino acids. Looked up from germline, CDR1 is DFQATT and CDR2 is SNEGSKA (reference sequence). The germline V and J ends were trimmed by 3 bases and 2 bases, with 12 bases remaining between them. This clonotype was seen many times. Its cognate antigen is unknown.

The V and J genes are TRBV20-1 and TRBJ2-3, with D uncertain. The sample comprised blood. The sequence was obtained from a woman in her thirties or forties with Graves' ophthalmopathy. Here the CDR3 reads CSASLDTTTDTQYF. Here the CDR3 DNA reads TGCAGTGCTAGCCTTGACACGACCACAGATACGCAGTATTTT.